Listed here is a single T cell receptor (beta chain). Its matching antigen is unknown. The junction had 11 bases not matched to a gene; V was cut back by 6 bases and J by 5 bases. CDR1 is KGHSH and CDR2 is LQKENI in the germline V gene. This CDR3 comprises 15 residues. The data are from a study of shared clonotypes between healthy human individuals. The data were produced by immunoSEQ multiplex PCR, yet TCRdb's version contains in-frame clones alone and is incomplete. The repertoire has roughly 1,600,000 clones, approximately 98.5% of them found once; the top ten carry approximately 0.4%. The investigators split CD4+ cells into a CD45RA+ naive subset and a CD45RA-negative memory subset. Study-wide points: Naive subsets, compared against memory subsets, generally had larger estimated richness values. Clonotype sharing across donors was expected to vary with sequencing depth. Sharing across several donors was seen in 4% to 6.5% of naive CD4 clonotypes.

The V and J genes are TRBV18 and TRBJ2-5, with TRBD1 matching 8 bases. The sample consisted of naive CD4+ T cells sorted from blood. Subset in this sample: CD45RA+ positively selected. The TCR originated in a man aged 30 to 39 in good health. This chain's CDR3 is CASSPAPGGVETQYF. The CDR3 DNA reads TGTGCCAGCTCGCCAGCTCCAGGGGGCGTTGAGACCCAGTACTTC.